Sequencing of this TCR beta chain was carried out in a study of CD8+ T cells in alopecia areata. Study in general: Treated patients were given oral tofacitinib, which was dosed at 5 to 10 mg twice daily.

To note about this clone: Its target is unknown.

After isolation, RNA underwent reverse transcription to generate cDNA as the sequencing template. This table comes from immunoSEQ multiplex PCR, and its TCRdb copy is limited to in-frame clones, with some not included. The sample holds about 9,700 clones; approximately 70% are singletons and the top ten take roughly 15%. Regarding the study as a whole: Whereas mice showed it more clearly, TCR sharing across patients was murkier, possibly because of HLA. Scalp sequencing captures resident alphabeta T cells of normal skin too. In lesional scalp, particularly from alopecia totalis/universalis, clonality was higher than in normal scalp.

CDR1 is SGHRS and CDR2 is YFSETQ in the germline V gene. CDR3 length: 15 residues. V was pared by 2 bases and J by 1 base, with 10 bases between. Researchers took lesional scalp punch biopsies and peripheral blood from people who were alopecia areata patients. This chain links TRBV5-1 with TRBJ2-1, with TRBD2 as a possible D gene (5 bases). Sequenced input: skin. This clonotype originated in a human donor with alopecia areata. CDR3: CASSFQADSYNEQFF. DNA for the CDR3: TGCGCCAGCAGCTTTCAAGCGGATTCCTACAATGAGCAGTTCTTC. Looking up the rest from reference TRBV5-1 and TRBJ2-1 gives the full variable domain: KAGVTQTPRYLIKTRGQQVTLSCSPISGHRSVSWYQQTPGQGLQFLFEYFSETQRNKGNFPGRFSGRQFSNSRSEMNVSTLELGDSALYLCASSFQADSYNEQFFGPGTRLTVL.